A single sample gave rise to the 13 T cell receptor beta chains below, sequenced in a study of shared clonotypes between healthy human individuals. Clones were sequenced by immunoSEQ multiplex PCR, and TCRdb holds only the in-frame ones, with some missing. Of about 2.4 million clones listed, under 95% were seen once; the top ten hold about 0.34%. Source material: naive CD4+ T cells from PBMCs. The subset: CD45RA+ positively selected. The source is a man between 18 and 29 years old in good health. Some clones in this sample may be carry-over from other donors' samples.

The chain employs TRBV6-5 and TRBJ2-7; the D gene could be TRBD1 or TRBD2 (5 bases each). The CDR3 sequence is 14 residues long. CDR1 is MNHEY, CDR2 SVGAGI, per germline. V was shortened by 7 bases and J by 2 bases, with 15 bases between the two germline ends. Here the CDR3 reads CASTSGTATYEQYF. The CDR3 coding sequence is TGTGCCAGCACCTCCGGGACGGCTACCTACGAGCAGTACTTC.

The V call is TRBV7-6, the J call TRBJ1-6, with 7 bases lining up with TRBD1. Trimming took 5 bases from V and 10 from J; bases not matched to a gene: 8. CDR3 length: 14 amino acids. Germline lookup yields CDR1 SGHVS and CDR2 FNYEAQ. In DNA form, the CDR3 reads TGTGCCAGCAGCCCCCGACAGGGTGGATCACCCCTCCACTTT. The encoded protein is CASSPRQGGSPLHF.

In the case of this clone: Other DNA sequences in the same sample also yield this CDR3. The chain has TRBV28 and TRBJ2-7; 10 nucleotides match TRBD1. The germline V gene has CDR1 MDHEN and CDR2 SYDVKM. The CDR3 consists of 15 residues. V lost 2 bases and J lost 2; bases outside the gene matches: 3. The CDR3 reads CASSLTGQGAYEQYF. In DNA form, the CDR3 reads TGTGCCAGCAGTTTAACTGGACAGGGGGCCTACGAGCAGTACTTC.

CDR3 sequence (DNA): TGCGCCAGCAGCTTGAAGGGACAGGGGCCTTCCGAGCAGTACTTC. Protein: CASSLKGQGPSEQYF. The V call is TRBV5-1, the J call TRBJ2-7, with TRBD1 identical over 10 bases. Germline CDR1 and CDR2: SGHRS and YFSETQ. The V and J ends lost 1 base and 6 bases, in that order; junction bases with no gene match: 7. The CDR3 has 15 amino acids.

The CDR3 protein is CAWRGAAILDTEAFF. The CDR3 DNA reads as TGTGCCTGGAGAGGGGCGGCCATATTAGACACTGAAGCTTTCTTT. The chain employs TRBV30 and TRBJ1-1, with D possibly matching TRBD1 (5 bases). V was clipped by 3 bases and J by 3 bases, with 17 bases between them. The CDR3 is made up of 15 amino acids. Germline V gives CDR1 GTSNPN, CDR2 SVGIG (reference sequence).

V gene TRBV2 combines with J gene TRBJ2-7; 9 nucleotides line up with TRBD2. CDR3 length: 16 amino acids. V dropped 6 bases and J dropped 6; count of bases not matched to a gene: 15. Germline lookup yields CDR1 SNHLY and CDR2 FYNNEI. The CDR3 sequence: CASRANAGTSPREQYF. The CDR3 coding sequence is TGTGCCAGCAGGGCAAATGCCGGGACTAGCCCCCGCGAGCAGTACTTC.

The V gene is TRBV29-1, the J gene TRBJ2-2; 15 bases line up with TRBD2. Trimming at V came to 5 bases and at J to 1 base, leaving 2 bases not matched to a gene. Germline values: CDR1 SQVTM, CDR2 ANQGSEA. The CDR3 extends over 16 amino acids. CDR3 DNA: TGCAGCGTTTGGGGACTAGCGGGAGGGAACACCGGGGAGCTGTTTTTT. Amino acids: CSVWGLAGGNTGELFF.

The V and J genes are TRBV27 and TRBJ2-7, with a possible D match to TRBD2 (5 bases). Germline V gene sequence: CDR1 MNHEY, CDR2 SMNVEV (reference sequence). This CDR3 contains 14 residues. Trimming took 5 bases from V and 0 from J, leaving 11 bases between them. CDR3 DNA sequence: TGTGCCAGCAGTCGGGCGGGCCACTCCTACGAGCAGTACTTC. Translating gives CASSRAGHSYEQYF.

V and J are TRBV7-3 and TRBJ2-3, with D possibly being TRBD1 (5 bases). Trimming cost V 5 bases and J 2 bases, with 14 bases left between them. The CDR3 extends over 15 amino acids. In germline, CDR1 is SGHTA, CDR2 FQGTGA. CDR3: CASSRGGGHTDTQYF. The CDR3 nucleotides read TGTGCCAGCAGCCGCGGCGGCGGACACACAGATACGCAGTATTTT. Based on the CDR3 plus reference TRBV7-3 and TRBJ2-3, the full variable domain is GAGVSQTPSNKVTEKGKYVELRCDPISGHTALYWYRQSLGQGPEFLIYFQGTGAADDSGLPNDRFFAVRPEGSVSTLKIQRTERGDSAVYLCASSRGGGHTDTQYFGPGTRLTVL.

The chain recombines TRBV5-1 with TRBJ2-1; D gene uncertain. The CDR3 length is 15 residues. Germline-derived CDR1 and CDR2 are SGHRS and YFSETQ. V lost 2 bases and J lost 6, with 15 bases in between. CDR3 sequence (DNA): TGCGCCAGCAGCTTCTCTCTAGTAACTATCAATGAGCAGTTCTTC. This translates into CASSFSLVTINEQFF.

CDR3 nucleotides: TGTGCCAGCAGCGTCGGGACAGCGTTCTTC. The encoded protein is CASSVGTAFF. The J gene is TRBJ2-1, the V gene TRBV2, with 7 bases fitting TRBD1. Germline values: CDR1 SNHLY, CDR2 FYNNEI. Germline trimming cut 6 bases from V and 15 bases from J; bases unmatched to any gene: 5. There are 10 residues in the CDR3.

In DNA form, the CDR3 reads TGTGCCAGCAGCTTGGTGGTTTCGGGACAGAGGTTCACCTTC. It codes for CASSLVVSGQRFTF. V gene TRBV5-8 combines with J gene TRBJ1-2; 7 nucleotides align to TRBD1. The CDR3 length is 14 residues. The germline V gene has CDR1 SGHTS and CDR2 YDEGEE. V shed 0 bases and J 13 bases; nucleotides not matched to a gene: 12.

The rearrangement joins TRBV10-3 to TRBJ2-7; 12 bases line up with TRBD2. The CDR3 sequence is 17 residues long. Germline V gives CDR1 ENHRY, CDR2 SYGVKD. Unmatched junction bases numbered 14, after V lost 6 bases and J lost 5 bases. As DNA, the CDR3 is TGTGCCATCAGAGAGACTAGCGGGAGTATAAACCTGGACGAGCAGTACTTC. Translated: CAIRETSGSINLDEQYF.